This T cell receptor beta chain comes out of a study of cytomegalovirus exposure and HLA in healthy donors. 60 Vbeta and 13 Jbeta primers were used in PCR. Libraries were prepared by immunoSEQ multiplex PCR; TCRdb keeps only in-frame clonotypes and omits some of them. The repertoire includes about 160,000 clones, around 74% of them detected once, and around 2.4% sits in the top ten. In its sample, this clone was seen once. What it recognizes is unknown. Points from the study as a whole: Among the CMV-associated chains, a few were confirmed in vitro as specific for CMV antigens. As immune exposure information, only CMV serostatus was available. Most TCR sequences were uncommon, yet certain public TCRs appeared in many donors.

V shed 8 bases and J shed 3 bases, with 10 bases lying between them. CDR1 is SNHLY, CDR2 FYNNEI, per germline. The CDR3 totals 13 residues. The genes are TRBV2 and TRBJ1-4; D remains ambiguous. Sequenced sample: PBMCs. The clonotype was recovered from a female donor in good health and CMV-seronegative. Here the CDR3 DNA reads TGTGCCAGCGACGGAGTTGCTAATGAAAAACTGTTTTTT. Translation: CASDGVANEKLFF.